This TCR beta chain was retrieved from a study of cytotoxic CD8 clonotypes in ibrutinib-treated CLL. Study-wide context: Enrolment comprised 10 to 11 relapsed/refractory and approximately 16 treatment-naive patients; under 18 were IGHV unmutated.

This clone was seen only a few times. CDR1 is LNHDA, CDR2 SQIVND, per germline (reference sequence). This CDR3 spans 14 amino acids. V dropped 4 bases and J dropped 9; count of bases not matched to a gene: 8. TCRdb's table, derived via immunoSEQ multiplex PCR, lists solely in-frame clones and lacks some. Of more than 30,000 clones listed, roughly two thirds were seen once; the top ten hold approximately 30%. This clonotype was sampled from a human donor with chronic lymphocytic leukemia. Specimen: PBMCs, collected before ibrutinib treatment. The V call is TRBV19, the J call TRBJ2-1; TRBD1 matches 8 bases. The CDR3 bases are TGTGCCAGTAGTACAGGGGGCCGGGGCCTTGAGCAGTTCTTC. It encodes CASSTGGRGLEQFF.